This T cell receptor (beta chain) originates from a study of T cell repertoires in cytomegalovirus infection. Across the whole study: CMV epitopes used comprised recently identified HLA-C-restricted ones and well-studied HLA-B-restricted ones. It can be stated that public TCR beta signatures indicated CMV infection as well as a matching HLA type.

Germline lookup yields CDR1 SGHVS and CDR2 FNYEAQ. The CDR3 runs to 14 residues. Deletions cut 5 bases from V and 0 bases from J, with 8 bases between. This clonotype was observed a few times. Its antigen remains unknown. In TCRdb, the reads were re-called with MiXCR into one record per CDR3 protein. The table shows around 900,000 distinct CDR3 sequences, with about 33% occurring only once. The sequencing used cultured CD8+ T cells from PBMCs, collected from culture after CMV antigen stimulation. The chain joins TRBV7-6 to TRBJ1-3, with D uncertain. The TCR originated in a human donor in good health (CMV status not recorded). Some clones in this sample may be carry-over from other donors' samples. The CDR3 protein is CASSDPNSGNTIYF. CDR3 nucleotide sequence: TGTGCCAGCAGCGACCCGAACTCTGGAAACACCATATATTTT. Using reference TRBV7-6 and TRBJ1-3 for the parts outside the CDR3, the full variable domain is GAGVSQSPRYKVTKRGQDVALRCDPISGHVSLYWYRQALGQGPEFLTYFNYEAQQDKSGLPNDRFSAERPEGSISTLTIQRTEQRDSAMYRCASSDPNSGNTIYFGEGSWLTVV.